This T cell receptor beta chain emerged from a study of T cells in Graves' hyperthyroidism and ophthalmopathy (dated by TCRdb to the late 2010s). With respect to the entire study: Peripheral blood was collected at initial diagnosis, before any treatment. To identify distinguishing TCR V-J signatures, a discovery cohort of around 100 patients was used, comprising roughly 45 with Graves' ophthalmopathy and about 59 with stable Graves' hyperthyroidism. Prospective prediction of ophthalmopathy was tested in an independent validation cohort of 18 to 20 hyperthyroidism patients and some 17 patients who later progressed to ophthalmopathy. The 75 to 100 discovery patients were randomly divided into training and test sets at a 7:3 ratio. Thyroid tissue and blood T-cell repertoires from several Graves' hyperthyroidism patients were also compared in the study. After blood sampling, hyperthyroidism patients were treated with methimazole at a starting dose of 30 mg daily, and ophthalmopathy patients were treated with high-dose intravenous methylprednisolone. TCR Vbeta CDR3 sequencing of 130 to 150 peripheral blood samples (about 45 ophthalmopathy, over 70 hyperthyroidism and approximately 17 progressor patients) is reported in the paper. Overall study results and their limits: Most expanded thyroid clonotypes (frequency above 0.001) were also detected in blood, suggesting blood repertoires may reflect thyroid immune responses. A 13 V-J signature model separated ophthalmopathy from stable hyperthyroidism, with around 91% sensitivity and about 81% specificity in cross-validation and 80%/75% in testing. In validation, the model predicted progression to ophthalmopathy with approximately 69% sensitivity and 72% to 85% specificity, a median of 6.5 months before onset. No statistical method was used to fix the sample size in advance, and group allocation was not hidden from the investigators.

The V end loses 3 bases and the J end loses 3 bases, and a stretch of 8 bases separates them. The germline V gene supplies CDR1 KGHSH and CDR2 LQKENI. From the cysteine through the phenylalanine, the CDR3 covers 14 amino acids. Solely the CDR3 DNA is kept, with 42 bases framed from the first base. A patient counted as having stable Graves' hyperthyroidism if no progression to ophthalmopathy occurred over 18 months of follow-up. Hyperthyroidism patients were newly diagnosed, had a disease duration of under 2 months, and were aged 18 to 65 years. Exclusion was applied to patients with uncontrolled infections, other autoimmune diseases, pregnancy or lactation. Clinical symptoms, serum thyroxine and TRAb, thyroid ultrasound, and orbital computed tomography formed the basis for the diagnoses. PBMCs were isolated from roughly 10 ml of fresh peripheral blood by Ficoll-Paque density gradient centrifugation. Total RNA was extracted with Trizol reagent, and quality was checked on an Agilent 2100 Bioanalyzer.

This clonotype was picked up a small number of times. The clone's antigen remains unknown. One base away there is no much larger clone; base qualities are not given. The TCR beta CDR3 regions were amplified from RNA transcripts. The first round of RT-PCR for the TCR CDR3 was performed with the HTBI primer set and the Qiagen OneStep RT-PCR kit. Libraries were constructed in a second round of multiplex PCR, after which size selection and purification were performed. Paired-end sequencing of the libraries was performed with 100 bp reads on an Illumina HiSeq2000. For the original study's pipeline: Raw data were processed with SOAPnuke, discarding reads with adapters, uncalled bases, mean Phred below 15, or no exact constant-primer or identifier match. COPE v1.2.5 was used to merge high-quality paired reads, and clonotypes were defined as unique nucleotide sequences. MiTCR v1.1 was used to align the clonotypes against IMGT TRBV, TRBD and TRBJ reference segments. The analysis was restricted to V-J combinations with a frequency above 0.0001, which together covered just over 99% of the repertoires. The TCS score was defined as F50 (clonal expansion) divided by E x V (chaos), with BLOSUM62-based TCRdist calculated between CDR3 peptides within each V-J. Welch's t-statistics and random forest reduced 450 to 600 V-J features to 10 to 15, which were used in a naive Bayes classifier (R e1071). The raw public reads went through TCRdb reprocessing: fastp at Q25, MiXCR clone calling, in-frame beta chains kept. Entries that share a CDR3 protein sequence are merged under the most common genes and DNA. The V and J calls here are based on TCRdb, not the publication. Counted in this sample were 350,000 to 400,000 distinct CDR3 sequences; more than 13% of them appeared once. 32% of the sample is held by the ten biggest clonotypes.

The chain is encoded by TRBV18 joined to TRBJ2-2; the D gene assignment is ambiguous. Sequencing used blood. The sequence was obtained from a woman in her thirties with Graves' hyperthyroidism. The CDR3 region: CASSPVRDTGELFF. The nucleotide sequence reads as follows: TGTGCCAGCTCACCCGTAAGGGACACCGGGGAGCTGTTTTTT.